The clone carrying this T cell receptor beta chain occurred a few times. This sample is part of a study of T-cell memory formation after mild COVID-19. Turning to the study itself: In these data, TCR clusters were largely donor specific.

The length of the CDR3 is 18 residues. TCRdb ran MiXCR on the 5' RACE reads and lists one entry per CDR3 protein. The table shows approximately 300,000 distinct CDR3 sequences, with more than 15% occurring only once. This TCR came from a man between 18 and 35 years old who had mild COVID-19 (a few samples of this study predate the infection). Cell type and time point are not known. V is TRBV12-1 and J is TRBJ2-3; whether TRBD2, the table's D call, matches the DNA was not checked. TRBV12-1 is shown as a pseudogene. Sequencing was carried out using PBMCs or a T cell subset sorted from them (not recorded which). The CDR3: CASSPTVAGGPGTDTQYF. DNA for the CDR3: TGTGCCAGCAGCCCGACTGTTGCGGGGGGGCCGGGCACAGATACGCAGTATTTT.